The clone carrying this T cell receptor (beta chain) was detected only a few times. At the DNA level, this CDR3 is encoded by other sequences in the same sample as well. The data are from a study of blood T cell repertoires in COVID-19. Whole-study context: The United States, Italy and Spain provided the acute and convalescent COVID-19 samples.

In the authors' workflow: Quantification of nucleated cells was approximated via reference gene primer amplification. Only in-frame clones appear in the TCRdb table, and some are missing; sequencing was by immunoSEQ multiplex PCR. That table gives V, J and clone size, and the DNA gave D and trimming. Seen here are some 300,000 clones, around 91% observed once, and the top ten hold about 1%. Patients of the Seattle cohort, enrolled during active infection, were followed longitudinally. Germline values: CDR1 SGHTA, CDR2 FQGNSA. The CDR3 sequence is 13 residues long. The germline V and J ends were trimmed by 5 bases and 2 bases, with 9 bases remaining between them.

The receptor comes from a woman aged 40-49 years with COVID-19, enrolled during active disease. The source material was peripheral blood. V is TRBV7-2 and J is TRBJ1-2, with D maybe TRBD1 (6 bases). The CDR3 DNA reads as TGTGCCAGCAGCGTGGACAGAAACTATGGCTACACCTTC. This translates into CASSVDRNYGYTF.